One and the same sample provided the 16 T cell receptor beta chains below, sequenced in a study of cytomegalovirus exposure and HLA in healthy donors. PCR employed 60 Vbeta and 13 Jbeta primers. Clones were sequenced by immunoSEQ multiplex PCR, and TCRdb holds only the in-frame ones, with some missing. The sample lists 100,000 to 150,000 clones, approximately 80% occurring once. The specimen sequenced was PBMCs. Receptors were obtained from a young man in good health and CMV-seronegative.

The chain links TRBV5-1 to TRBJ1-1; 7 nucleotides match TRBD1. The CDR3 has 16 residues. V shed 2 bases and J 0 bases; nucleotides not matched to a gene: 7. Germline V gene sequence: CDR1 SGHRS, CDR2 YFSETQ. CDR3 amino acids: CASSFPTGAMNTEAFF. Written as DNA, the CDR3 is TGCGCCAGCAGCTTCCCTACAGGGGCTATGAACACTGAAGCTTTCTTT.

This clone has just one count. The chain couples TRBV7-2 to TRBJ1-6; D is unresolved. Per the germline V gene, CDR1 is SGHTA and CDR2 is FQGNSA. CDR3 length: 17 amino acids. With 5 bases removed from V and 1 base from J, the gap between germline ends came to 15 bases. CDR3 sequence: CASSRFRRGSYNSPLHF. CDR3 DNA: TGTGCCAGCAGCCGCTTCCGGAGAGGGTCCTATAATTCACCCCTCCACTTT.

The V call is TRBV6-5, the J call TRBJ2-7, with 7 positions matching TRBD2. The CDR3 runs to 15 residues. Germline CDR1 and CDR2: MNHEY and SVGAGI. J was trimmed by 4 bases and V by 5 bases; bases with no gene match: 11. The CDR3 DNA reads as TGTGCCAGCAGTCTCCGGCCCGGGGGGACTTACGAGCAGTACTTC. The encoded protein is CASSLRPGGTYEQYF.

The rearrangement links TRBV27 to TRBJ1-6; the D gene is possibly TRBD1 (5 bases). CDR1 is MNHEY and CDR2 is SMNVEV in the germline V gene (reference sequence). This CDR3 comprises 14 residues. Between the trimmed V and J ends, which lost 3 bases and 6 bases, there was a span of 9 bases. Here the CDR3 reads CASSLAGPNSPLHF. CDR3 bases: TGTGCCAGCAGTTTGGCAGGGCCTAATTCACCCCTCCACTTT.

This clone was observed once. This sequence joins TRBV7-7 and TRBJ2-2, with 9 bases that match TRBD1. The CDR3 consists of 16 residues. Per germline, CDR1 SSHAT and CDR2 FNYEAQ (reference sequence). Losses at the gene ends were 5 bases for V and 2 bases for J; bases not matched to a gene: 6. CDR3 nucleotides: TGTGCCAGCAGCCCCGGGACAGGGATTAACACCGGGGAGCTGTTTTTT. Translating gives CASSPGTGINTGELFF.

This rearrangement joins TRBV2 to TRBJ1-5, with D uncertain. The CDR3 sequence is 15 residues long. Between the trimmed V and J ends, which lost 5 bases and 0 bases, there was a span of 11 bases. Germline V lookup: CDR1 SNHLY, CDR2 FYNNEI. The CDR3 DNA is TGTGCCAGCAGTCCTACTCGGGGTAGCAATCAGCCCCAGCATTTT. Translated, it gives CASSPTRGSNQPQHF.

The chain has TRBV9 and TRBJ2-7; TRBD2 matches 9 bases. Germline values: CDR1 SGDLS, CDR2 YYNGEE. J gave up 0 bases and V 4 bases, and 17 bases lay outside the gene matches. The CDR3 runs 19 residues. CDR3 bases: TGTGCCAGCAGCCCCATGCGAGCGGGGGGCCTTATTAGCTCCTACGAGCAGTACTTC. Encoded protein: CASSPMRAGGLISSYEQYF.

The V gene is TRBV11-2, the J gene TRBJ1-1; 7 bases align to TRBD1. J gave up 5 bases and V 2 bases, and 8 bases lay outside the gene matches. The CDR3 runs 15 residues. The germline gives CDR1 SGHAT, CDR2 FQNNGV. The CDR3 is CASSLYRGRGTEAFF. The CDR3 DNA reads TGTGCCAGCAGCTTATACAGGGGCCGGGGGACTGAAGCTTTCTTT.

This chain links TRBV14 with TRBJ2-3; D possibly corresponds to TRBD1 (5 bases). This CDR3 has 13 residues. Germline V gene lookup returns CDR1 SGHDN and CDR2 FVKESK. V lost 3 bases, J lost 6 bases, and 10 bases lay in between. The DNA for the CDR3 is TGTGCCAGCAGCCAGCAGGGCTACGATACGCAGTATTTT. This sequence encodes CASSQQGYDTQYF.

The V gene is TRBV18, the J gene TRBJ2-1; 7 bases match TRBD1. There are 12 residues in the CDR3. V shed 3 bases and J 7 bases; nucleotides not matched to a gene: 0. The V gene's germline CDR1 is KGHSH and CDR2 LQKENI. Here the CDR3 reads CASSPTGNEQFF. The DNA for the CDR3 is TGTGCCAGCTCACCGACAGGGAATGAGCAGTTCTTC. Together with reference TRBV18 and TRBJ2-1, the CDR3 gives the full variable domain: NAGVMQNPRHLVRRRGQEARLRCSPMKGHSHVYWYRQLPEEGLKFMVYLQKENIIDESGMPKERFSAEFPKEGPSILRIQQVVRGDSAAYFCASSPTGNEQFFGPGTRLTVL.

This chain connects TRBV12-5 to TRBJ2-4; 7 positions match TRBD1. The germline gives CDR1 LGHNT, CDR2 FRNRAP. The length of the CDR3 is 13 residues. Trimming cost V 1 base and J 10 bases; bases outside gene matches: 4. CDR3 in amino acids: CASGLGGQTIQYF. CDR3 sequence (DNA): TGTGCTAGTGGTTTGGGGGGACAGACAATTCAGTACTTC.

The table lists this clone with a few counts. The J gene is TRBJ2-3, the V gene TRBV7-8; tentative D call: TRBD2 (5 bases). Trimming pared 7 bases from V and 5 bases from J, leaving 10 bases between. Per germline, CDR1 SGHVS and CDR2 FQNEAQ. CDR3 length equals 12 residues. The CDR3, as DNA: TGTGCCAGCACCACTAGTGGAGATACGCAGTATTTT. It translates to CASTTSGDTQYF.

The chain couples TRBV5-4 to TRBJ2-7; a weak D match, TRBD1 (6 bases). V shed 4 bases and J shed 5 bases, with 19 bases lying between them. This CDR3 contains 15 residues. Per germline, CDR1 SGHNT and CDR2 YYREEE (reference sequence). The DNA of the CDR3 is TGTGCCAGCAGCCGCCAATGGGACAAGGGGAACGAGCAGTACTTC. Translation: CASSRQWDKGNEQYF.

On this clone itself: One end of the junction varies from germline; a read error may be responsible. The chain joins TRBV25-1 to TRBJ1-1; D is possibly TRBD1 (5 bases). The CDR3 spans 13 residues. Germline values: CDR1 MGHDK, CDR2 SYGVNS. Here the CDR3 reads CASLGDSPTEAFF. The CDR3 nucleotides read TGTGCCAGCCTAGGGGACTCGCCCACTGAAGCTTTCTTC. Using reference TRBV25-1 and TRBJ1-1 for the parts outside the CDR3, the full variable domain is EADIYQTPRYLVIGTGKKITLECSQTMGHDKMYWYQQDPGMELHLIHYSYGVNSTEKGDLSSESTVSRIRTEHFPLTLESARPSHTSQYLCASLGDSPTEAFFGQGTRLTVV.

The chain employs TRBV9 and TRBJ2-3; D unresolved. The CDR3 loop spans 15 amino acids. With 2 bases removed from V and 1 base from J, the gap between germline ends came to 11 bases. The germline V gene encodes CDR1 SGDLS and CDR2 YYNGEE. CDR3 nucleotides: TGTGCCAGCAGCGTGAGAAGTGGTGGCACAGATACGCAGTATTTT. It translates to CASSVRSGGTDTQYF.

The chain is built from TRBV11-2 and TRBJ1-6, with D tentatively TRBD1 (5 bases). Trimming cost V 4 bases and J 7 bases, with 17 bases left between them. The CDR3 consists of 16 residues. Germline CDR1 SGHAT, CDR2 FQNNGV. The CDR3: CASSSIAGRRNSPLHF. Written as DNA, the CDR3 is TGTGCCAGCAGCTCGATCGCGGGACGACGAAATTCACCCCTCCACTTT.